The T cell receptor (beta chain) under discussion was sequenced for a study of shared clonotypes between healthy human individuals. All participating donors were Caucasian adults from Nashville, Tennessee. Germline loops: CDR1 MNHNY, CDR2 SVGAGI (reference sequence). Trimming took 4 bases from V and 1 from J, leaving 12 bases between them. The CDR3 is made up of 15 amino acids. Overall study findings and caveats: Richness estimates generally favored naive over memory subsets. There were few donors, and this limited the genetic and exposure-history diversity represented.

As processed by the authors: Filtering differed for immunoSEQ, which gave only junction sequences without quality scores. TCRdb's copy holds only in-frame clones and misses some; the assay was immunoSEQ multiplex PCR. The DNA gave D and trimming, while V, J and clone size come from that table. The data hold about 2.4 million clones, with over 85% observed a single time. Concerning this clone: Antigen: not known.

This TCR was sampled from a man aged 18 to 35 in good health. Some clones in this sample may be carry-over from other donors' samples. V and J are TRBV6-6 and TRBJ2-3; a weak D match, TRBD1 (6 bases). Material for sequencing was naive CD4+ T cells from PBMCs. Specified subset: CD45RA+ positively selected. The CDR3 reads CASSSRDKRTDTQYF. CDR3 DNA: TGTGCCAGCAGTTCCCGGGACAAACGCACAGATACGCAGTATTTT.